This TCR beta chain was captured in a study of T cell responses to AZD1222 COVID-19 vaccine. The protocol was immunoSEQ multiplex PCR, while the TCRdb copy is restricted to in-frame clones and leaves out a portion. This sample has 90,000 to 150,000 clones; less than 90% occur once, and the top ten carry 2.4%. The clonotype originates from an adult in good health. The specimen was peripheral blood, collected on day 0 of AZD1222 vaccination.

The chain's CDR3 is CASSLLAGAKLYEQYF. As DNA, the CDR3 is TGTGCCAGCAGCTTACTGGCAGGGGCCAAACTTTACGAGCAGTACTTC. The chain joins TRBV13 to TRBJ2-7; D is possibly TRBD1 (6 bases). CDR3 length equals 16 residues. Trimming stripped 2 bases from V and 4 bases from J, with 18 bases between. CDR1 is PRHDT, CDR2 FYEKMQ, per germline (reference sequence).